The clone carrying this T cell receptor beta chain was found a few times. The target antigen is unknown. cDNA prepared by RNA extraction and subsequent reverse transcription served as the template for sequencing. The assay was immunoSEQ multiplex PCR, and TCRdb's table has in-frame clones only and misses some. The sample has fewer than 110,000 clones, around 83% seen once. This sample stems from a study of CD8+ T cells in alopecia areata. Study outcomes and limitations: Compared with normal scalp, lesional scalp had higher clonality and more expanded CD8+ clones.

Treatment indicated: oral pan-JAK inhibitor, 5-10 mg twice daily. CDR3 length: 13 residues. Germline values: CDR1 SQVTM, CDR2 ANQGSEA. V lost 6 bases and J lost 1, with 13 bases in between. V and J are TRBV29-1 and TRBJ2-7; D possibly corresponds to TRBD1 (6 bases). The TCR was taken from a human donor with alopecia areata. This material consisted of CD8+ T cells sorted from blood, taken at week 24, from a patient treated with tofacitinib. The chain's CDR3 is CSVRGTLSYEQYF. The CDR3 nucleotides are TGCAGCGTGAGAGGGACACTTTCCTACGAGCAGTACTTC.